This T cell receptor (beta chain) was sequenced in a study of blood T cell repertoires in COVID-19. Overall study: Nucleic acid was either cDNA or gDNA, and it came from T cells, B-cell-depleted T cells, or PBMCs.

TCRdb's table, derived via immunoSEQ multiplex PCR, lists solely in-frame clones and lacks some. The profile shows under 500,000 clones, roughly 87% of them singletons. The CDR3 is 17 residues long. Germline V lookup: CDR1 LGHNT, CDR2 FRNRAP. V was pared by 0 bases and J by 4 bases, with 13 bases between. Individuals drawn from 20 to 25 US areas were about 18 to 90 years old. Clinical histories supplied by participants themselves formed the basis of cohort assignment. The sequencing input was PBMCs or T cells enriched from blood (not recorded which). The rearrangement uses TRBV12-5 and TRBJ2-6, with D possibly being TRBD2 (5 bases). The TCR was taken from a young woman with acute COVID-19. The CDR3 here is CASGLVRSSSGANVLTF. In DNA form, the CDR3 reads TGTGCTAGTGGTTTGGTACGCTCTAGCTCCGGGGCCAACGTCCTGACTTTC.